This T cell receptor (beta chain) derives from a study of blood T cell repertoires in COVID-19. Some clones are missing from TCRdb's copy, which holds only in-frame ones; the method was immunoSEQ multiplex PCR. Among 360,000 or so clones listed, roughly 87% were seen once. With V trimmed by 6 bases and J by 0 bases, 8 bases remained unmatched. The germline CDR1 and CDR2 sequences are SGHVS and FNYEAQ. The CDR3 runs 18 residues. Adults between about 18 and 95 years of age took part from 24 US areas. This sequence originates from a woman in her 30s who had recovered from COVID-19. Sequencing was done on a sample of PBMCs or T cells enriched from blood (not recorded which). The chain recombines TRBV7-6 with TRBJ2-3, with 14 bases lining up with TRBD2. CDR3 amino acids: CASRSGLAGAASTDTQYF. CDR3 nucleotides: TGTGCCAGCAGATCGGGACTAGCGGGAGCGGCAAGCACAGATACGCAGTATTTT.